This entry features one T cell receptor beta chain sequence. The target antigen is unknown. This record comes from a study of type 1 and type 2 diabetes patients. Study-wide findings and caveats: Some T1D-only expanded clones might appear in more T2D or control samples.

Amplification started from genomic DNA. The TCR beta CDR3 region was amplified using 30 forward and 13 reverse primers. From the multiplex PCR reads, TCRdb called clonotypes with MiXCR, one entry per CDR3 protein. The sample includes approximately 260,000 distinct CDR3 sequences, more than 45% seen only once; the top ten take roughly 13%. Sequenced input: peripheral blood mononuclear cells (PBMCs). The origin of this receptor is a man aged 18 to 30 with type 2 diabetes.

CDR3 in amino acids: CSALKGNGFSYNEQFF. CDR3 DNA sequence: TGCAGTGCTCTTAAGGGTAACGGCTTCTCCTACAATGAGCAGTTCTTC. V gene TRBV20-1 combines with J gene TRBJ2-1; no reliable D call. V was clipped by 5 bases and J by 0 bases, with 17 bases between them. The CDR3 sequence is 16 residues long. The germline V gene has CDR1 DFQATT and CDR2 SNEGSKA (reference sequence).